Below, one TCR beta chain is given with its context. The data are from a study of blood T cell repertoires in COVID-19. Study information: The cDNA or gDNA used as material had been derived from T cells, B-cell-depleted T cells, or PBMCs.

This CDR3 contains 14 residues. Trimming took 1 base from V and 2 from J, leaving 8 bases between them. Germline CDR1 and CDR2: LNHDA and SQIVND (reference sequence). Measured with immunoSEQ multiplex PCR; TCRdb has only the in-frame clones, and not every one. Of about 44,000 clones in the sample, about 88% were seen once. This sequence was found in a man aged 65 to 79 with active COVID-19. The chain employs TRBV19 and TRBJ1-1; D gene uncertain. The material sequenced was peripheral blood. The CDR3 DNA sequence: TGTGCCAGTAGTATAGCTGGGCGAAACACTGAAGCTTTCTTT. It specifies CASSIAGRNTEAFF.